Described below is a single TCR beta chain sequence and its context. Template switching added a universal primer site, and cDNA bore unique molecular identifiers. One entry per CDR3 protein, called by TCRdb with MiXCR from the 5' RACE reads. The table shows 700,000 or so distinct CDR3 sequences, with 8% to 9% occurring only once. Unmatched junction bases numbered 7, after V lost 3 bases and J lost 5 bases. There are 16 residues in the CDR3. From germline, CDR1 is KGHDR and CDR2 SFDVKD. This record comes from a study of identical twins. In addition, the sample was reused for a study of yellow fever vaccine responses in identical twins.

The specimen was PBMCs. The TCR was taken from a woman aged 18 to 35 in good health. The chain links TRBV24-1 to TRBJ2-1; TRBD2 matches at 9 bases. DNA for the CDR3: TGTGCCACCAGTGATCGGACTAGCGAAAAGAACAATGAGCAGTTCTTC. Its translation is CATSDRTSEKNNEQFF.